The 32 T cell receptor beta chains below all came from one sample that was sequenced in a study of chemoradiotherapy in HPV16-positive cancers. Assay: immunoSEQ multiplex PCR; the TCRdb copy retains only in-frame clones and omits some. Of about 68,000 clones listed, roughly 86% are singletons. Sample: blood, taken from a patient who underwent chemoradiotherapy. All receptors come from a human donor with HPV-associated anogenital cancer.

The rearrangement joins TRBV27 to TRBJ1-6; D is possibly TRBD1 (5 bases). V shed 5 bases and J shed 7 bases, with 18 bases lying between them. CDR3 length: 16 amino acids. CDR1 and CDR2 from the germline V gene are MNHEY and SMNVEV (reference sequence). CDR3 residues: CASSPTGGFKNSPLHF. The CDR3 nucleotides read TGTGCCAGCAGTCCTACCGGGGGTTTTAAGAATTCACCCCTCCACTTT.

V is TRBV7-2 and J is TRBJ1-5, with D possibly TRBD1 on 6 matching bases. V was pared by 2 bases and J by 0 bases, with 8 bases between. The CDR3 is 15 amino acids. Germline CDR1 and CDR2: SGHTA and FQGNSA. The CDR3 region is CASSLRGASNQPQHF. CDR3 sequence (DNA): TGTGCCAGCAGCTTAAGGGGGGCTAGCAATCAGCCCCAGCATTTT.

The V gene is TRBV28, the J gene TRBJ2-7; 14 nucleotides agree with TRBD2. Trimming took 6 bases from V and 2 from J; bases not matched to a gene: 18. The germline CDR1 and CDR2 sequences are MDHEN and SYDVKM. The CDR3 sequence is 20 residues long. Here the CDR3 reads CASSQQDPTSGREETYEQYF. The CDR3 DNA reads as TGTGCCAGCAGCCAACAAGACCCGACTAGCGGGAGGGAGGAAACCTACGAGCAGTACTTC.

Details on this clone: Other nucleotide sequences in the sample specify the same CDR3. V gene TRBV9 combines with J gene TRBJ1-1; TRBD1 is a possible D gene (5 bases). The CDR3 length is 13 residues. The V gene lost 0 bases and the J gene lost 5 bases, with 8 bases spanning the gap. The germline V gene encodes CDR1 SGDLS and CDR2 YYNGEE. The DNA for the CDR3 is TGTGCCAGCAGCGTAGGGGGGAGTACTGAAGCTTTCTTT. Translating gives CASSVGGSTEAFF. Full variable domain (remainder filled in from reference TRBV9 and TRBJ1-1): DSGVTQTPKHLITATGQRVTLRCSPRSGDLSVYWYQQSLDQGLQFLIQYYNGEERAKGNILERFSAQQFPDLHSELNLSSLELGDSALYFCASSVGGSTEAFFGQGTRLTVV.

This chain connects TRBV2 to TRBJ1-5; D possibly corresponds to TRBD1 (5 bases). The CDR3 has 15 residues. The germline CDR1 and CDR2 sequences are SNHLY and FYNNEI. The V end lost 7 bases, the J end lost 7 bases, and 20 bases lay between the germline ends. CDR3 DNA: TGTGCCAGCACCGACCCAGGGTTGAGTGGGCAGCCCCAGCATTTT. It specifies CASTDPGLSGQPQHF. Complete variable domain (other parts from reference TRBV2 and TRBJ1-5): EPEVTQTPSHQVTQMGQEVILRCVPISNHLYFYWYRQILGQKVEFLVSFYNNEISEKSEIFDDQFSVERPDGSNFTLKIRSTKLEDSAMYFCASTDPGLSGQPQHFGDGTRLSIL.

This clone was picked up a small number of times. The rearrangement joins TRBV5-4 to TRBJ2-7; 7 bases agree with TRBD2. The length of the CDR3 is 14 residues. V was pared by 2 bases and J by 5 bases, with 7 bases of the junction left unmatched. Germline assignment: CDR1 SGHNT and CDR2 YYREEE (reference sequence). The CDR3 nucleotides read TGTGCCAGCAGCTTAGGCGGGAGTAACCACGAGCAGTACTTC. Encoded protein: CASSLGGSNHEQYF. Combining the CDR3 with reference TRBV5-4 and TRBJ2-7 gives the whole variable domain ETGVTQSPTHLIKTRGQQVTLRCSSQSGHNTVSWYQQALGQGPQFIFQYYREEENGRGNFPPRFSGLQFPNYSSELNVNALELDDSALYLCASSLGGSNHEQYFGPGTRLTVT.

The CDR3 coding sequence is TGCGCCAGCAGCTCGGGACTAGCATTTAGCACAGATACGCAGTATTTT. Its translation: CASSSGLAFSTDTQYF. This sequence joins TRBV5-1 and TRBJ2-3, with 9 bases fitting TRBD2. The J segment lost 0 bases and the V segment lost 3 bases, leaving 5 bases of the junction unmatched. The germline gives CDR1 SGHRS, CDR2 YFSETQ. The CDR3 totals 16 residues.

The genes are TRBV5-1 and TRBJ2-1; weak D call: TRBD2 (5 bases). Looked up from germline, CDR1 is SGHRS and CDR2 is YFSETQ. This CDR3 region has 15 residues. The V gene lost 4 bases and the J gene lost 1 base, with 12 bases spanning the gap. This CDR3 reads CASSAVASSYNEQFF. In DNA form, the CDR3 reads TGCGCCAGCAGCGCCGTAGCGTCTTCCTACAATGAGCAGTTCTTC. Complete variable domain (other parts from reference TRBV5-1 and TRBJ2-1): KAGVTQTPRYLIKTRGQQVTLSCSPISGHRSVSWYQQTPGQGLQFLFEYFSETQRNKGNFPGRFSGRQFSNSRSEMNVSTLELGDSALYLCASSAVASSYNEQFFGPGTRLTVL.

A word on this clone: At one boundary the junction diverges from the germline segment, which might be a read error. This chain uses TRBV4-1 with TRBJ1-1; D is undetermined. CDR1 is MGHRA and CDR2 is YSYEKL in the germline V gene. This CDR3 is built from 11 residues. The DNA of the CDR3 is TGCGCCACCCTAGGCCCGGAATCGCTTTCCTTT. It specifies CATLGPESLSF.

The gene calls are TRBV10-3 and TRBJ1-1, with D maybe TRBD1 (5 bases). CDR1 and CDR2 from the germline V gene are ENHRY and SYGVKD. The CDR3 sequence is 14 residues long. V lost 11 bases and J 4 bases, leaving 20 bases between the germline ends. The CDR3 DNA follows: TGTGCCTCCCGGTGGGGGGAGGATCGCACTGAAGCTTTCTTT. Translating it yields CASRWGEDRTEAFF.

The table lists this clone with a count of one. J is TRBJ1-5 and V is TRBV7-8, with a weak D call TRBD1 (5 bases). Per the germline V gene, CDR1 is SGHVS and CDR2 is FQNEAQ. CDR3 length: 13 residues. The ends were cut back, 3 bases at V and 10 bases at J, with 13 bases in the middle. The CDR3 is CASSFSREDPQHF. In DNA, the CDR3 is TGTGCCAGCAGCTTCAGCAGGGAAGATCCCCAGCATTTT.

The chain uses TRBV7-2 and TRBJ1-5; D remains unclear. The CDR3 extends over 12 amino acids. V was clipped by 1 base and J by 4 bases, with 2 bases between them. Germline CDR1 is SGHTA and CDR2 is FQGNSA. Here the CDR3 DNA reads TGTGCCAGCAGCTTAGGGAATCAGCCCCAGCATTTT. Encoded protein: CASSLGNQPQHF.

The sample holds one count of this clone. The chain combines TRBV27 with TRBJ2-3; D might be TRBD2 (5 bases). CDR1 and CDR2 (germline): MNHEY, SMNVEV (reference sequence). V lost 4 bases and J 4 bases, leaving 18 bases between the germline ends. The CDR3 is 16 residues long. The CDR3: CASSSETTTRADTQYF. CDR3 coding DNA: TGTGCCAGCAGTTCTGAGACTACGACAAGGGCAGATACGCAGTATTTT.

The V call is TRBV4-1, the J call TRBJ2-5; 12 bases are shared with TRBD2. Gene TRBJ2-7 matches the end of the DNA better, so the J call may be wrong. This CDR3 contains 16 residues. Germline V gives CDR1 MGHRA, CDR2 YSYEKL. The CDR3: CASSQDSLAGGYEQYF. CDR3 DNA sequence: TGCGCCAGCAGCCAAGACTCACTAGCGGGAGGATACGAGCAGTACTTC.

The CDR3 reads CASSDSGDSTVGTQYF. CDR3 nucleotide sequence: TGTGCCAGCAGTGATTCCGGGGACTCTACCGTCGGGACCCAGTACTTC. The chain has TRBV6-1 and TRBJ2-5; D might be TRBD2 (6 bases). Germline lookup yields CDR1 MNHNS and CDR2 SASEGT. This CDR3 region has 16 residues. The V gene lost 3 bases and the J gene lost 7 bases, with 21 bases spanning the gap.

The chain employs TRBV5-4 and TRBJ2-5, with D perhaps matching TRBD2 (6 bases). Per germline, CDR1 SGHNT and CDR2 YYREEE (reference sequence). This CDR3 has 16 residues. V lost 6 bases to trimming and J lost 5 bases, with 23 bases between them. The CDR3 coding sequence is TGTGCCAGCAAGGCCCTCGTCCAGGGACTGGTGGAGACCCAGTACTTC. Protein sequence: CASKALVQGLVETQYF. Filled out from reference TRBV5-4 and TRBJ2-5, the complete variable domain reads ETGVTQSPTHLIKTRGQQVTLRCSSQSGHNTVSWYQQALGQGPQFIFQYYREEENGRGNFPPRFSGLQFPNYSSELNVNALELDDSALYLCASKALVQGLVETQYFGPGTRLLVL.

The CDR3 sequence: CASSVESVFYYGYTF. For the CDR3, the DNA is TGTGCCAGCAGCGTAGAGTCAGTATTTTACTATGGCTACACCTTC. This rearrangement joins TRBV9 to TRBJ1-2; D is unclear. CDR3 length: 15 residues. Trimming stripped 0 bases from V and 3 bases from J, with 12 bases between. The germline V gene has CDR1 SGDLS and CDR2 YYNGEE.

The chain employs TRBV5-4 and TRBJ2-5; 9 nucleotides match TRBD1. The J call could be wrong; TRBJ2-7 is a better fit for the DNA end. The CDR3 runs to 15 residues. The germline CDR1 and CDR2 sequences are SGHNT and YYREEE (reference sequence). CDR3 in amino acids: CASSLVQGARDEQYF. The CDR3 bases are TGTGCCAGCAGCTTGGTACAGGGGGCGCGGGACGAGCAGTACTTC.

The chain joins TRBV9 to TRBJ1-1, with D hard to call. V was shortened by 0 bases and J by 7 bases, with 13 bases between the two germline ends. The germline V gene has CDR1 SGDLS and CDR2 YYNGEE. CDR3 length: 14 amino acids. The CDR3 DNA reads TGTGCCAGCAGCGTAGCTTATGGGGAGATTGAAGCTTTCTTT. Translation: CASSVAYGEIEAFF.

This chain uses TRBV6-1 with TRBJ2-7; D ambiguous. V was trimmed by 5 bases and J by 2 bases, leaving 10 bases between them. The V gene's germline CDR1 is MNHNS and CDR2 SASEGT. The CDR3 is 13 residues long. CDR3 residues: CASSQWQTYEQYF. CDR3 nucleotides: TGTGCCAGCAGTCAATGGCAGACCTACGAGCAGTACTTC.

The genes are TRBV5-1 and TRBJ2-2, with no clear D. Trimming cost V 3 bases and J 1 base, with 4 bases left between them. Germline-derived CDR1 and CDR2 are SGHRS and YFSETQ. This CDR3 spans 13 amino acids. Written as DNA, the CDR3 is TGCGCCAGCAGCTCCATGAACACCGGGGAGCTGTTTTTT. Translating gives CASSSMNTGELFF. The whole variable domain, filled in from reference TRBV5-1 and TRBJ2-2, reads KAGVTQTPRYLIKTRGQQVTLSCSPISGHRSVSWYQQTPGQGLQFLFEYFSETQRNKGNFPGRFSGRQFSNSRSEMNVSTLELGDSALYLCASSSMNTGELFFGEGSRLTVL.

CDR3 DNA sequence: TGCGCCAGCAGGGGACAGGGGTCTGGCTACACCTTC. Translation: CASRGQGSGYTF. The chain recombines TRBV10-2 with TRBJ1-2; 10 bases are shared with TRBD1. The CDR3 runs to 12 residues. The V gene end was trimmed by 6 bases and the J gene end by 7 bases; junction bases not matched to a gene: 2. CDR1 and CDR2 (germline): WSHSY, SAAADI.

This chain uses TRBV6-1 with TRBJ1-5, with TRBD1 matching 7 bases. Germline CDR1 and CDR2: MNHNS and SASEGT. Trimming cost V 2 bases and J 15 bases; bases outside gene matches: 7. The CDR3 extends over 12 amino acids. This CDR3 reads CASSEPQTGPHF. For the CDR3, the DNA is TGTGCCAGCAGTGAACCCCAGACAGGGCCGCATTTT.

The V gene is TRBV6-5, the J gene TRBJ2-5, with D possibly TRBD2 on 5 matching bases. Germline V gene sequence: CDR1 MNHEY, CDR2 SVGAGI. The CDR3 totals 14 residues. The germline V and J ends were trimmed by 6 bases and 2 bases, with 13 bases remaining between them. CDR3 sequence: CASREESRQETQYF. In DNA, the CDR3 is TGTGCCAGCAGGGAGGAGAGCCGGCAAGAGACCCAGTACTTC.

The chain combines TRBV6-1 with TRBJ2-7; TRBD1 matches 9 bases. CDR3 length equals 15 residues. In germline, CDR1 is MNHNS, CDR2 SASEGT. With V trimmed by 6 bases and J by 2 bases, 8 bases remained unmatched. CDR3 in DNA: TGTGCCAGCAGGGTCGGACAGGGGCCCACCTACGAGCAGTACTTC. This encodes CASRVGQGPTYEQYF.

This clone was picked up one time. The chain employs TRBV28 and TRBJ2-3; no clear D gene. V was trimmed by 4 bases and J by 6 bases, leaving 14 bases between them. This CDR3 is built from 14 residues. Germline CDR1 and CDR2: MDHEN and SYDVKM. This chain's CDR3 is CASSSPWRRDTQYF. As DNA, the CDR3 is TGTGCCAGCAGTTCCCCCTGGCGTCGGGATACGCAGTATTTT. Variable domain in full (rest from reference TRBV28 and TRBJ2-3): DVKVTQSSRYLVKRTGEKVFLECVQDMDHENMFWYRQDPGLGLRLIYFSYDVKMKEKGDIPEGYSVSREKKERFSLILESASTNQTSMYLCASSSPWRRDTQYFGPGTRLTVL.

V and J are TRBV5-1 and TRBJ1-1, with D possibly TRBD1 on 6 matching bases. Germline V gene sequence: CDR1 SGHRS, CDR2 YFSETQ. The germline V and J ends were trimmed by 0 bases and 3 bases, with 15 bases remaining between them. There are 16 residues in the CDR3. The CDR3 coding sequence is TGCGCCAGCAGCTTGGTAGGGGGAGTACCGGACACTGAAGCTTTCTTT. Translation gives CASSLVGGVPDTEAFF. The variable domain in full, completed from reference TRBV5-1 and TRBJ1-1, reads KAGVTQTPRYLIKTRGQQVTLSCSPISGHRSVSWYQQTPGQGLQFLFEYFSETQRNKGNFPGRFSGRQFSNSRSEMNVSTLELGDSALYLCASSLVGGVPDTEAFFGQGTRLTVV.

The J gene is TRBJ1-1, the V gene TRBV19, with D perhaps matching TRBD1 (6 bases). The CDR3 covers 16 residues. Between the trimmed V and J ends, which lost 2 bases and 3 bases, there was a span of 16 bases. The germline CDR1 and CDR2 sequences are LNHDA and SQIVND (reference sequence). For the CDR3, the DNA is TGTGCCAGTAGTATATTATGGGGGGCCGGGGACACTGAAGCTTTCTTT. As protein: CASSILWGAGDTEAFF.

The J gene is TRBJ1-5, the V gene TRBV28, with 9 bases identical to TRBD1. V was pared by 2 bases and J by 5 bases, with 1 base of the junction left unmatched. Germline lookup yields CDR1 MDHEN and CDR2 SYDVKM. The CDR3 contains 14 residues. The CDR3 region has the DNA TGTGCCAGCAGTTTAGGGACAGGGCATCAGCCCCAGCATTTT. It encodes CASSLGTGHQPQHF.

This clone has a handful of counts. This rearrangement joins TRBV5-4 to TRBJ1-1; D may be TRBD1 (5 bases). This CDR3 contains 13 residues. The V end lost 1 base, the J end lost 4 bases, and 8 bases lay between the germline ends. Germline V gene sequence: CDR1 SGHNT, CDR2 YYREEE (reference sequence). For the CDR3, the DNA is TGTGCCAGCAGCTTGCAGGGCGCCACTGAAGCTTTCTTT. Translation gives CASSLQGATEAFF.

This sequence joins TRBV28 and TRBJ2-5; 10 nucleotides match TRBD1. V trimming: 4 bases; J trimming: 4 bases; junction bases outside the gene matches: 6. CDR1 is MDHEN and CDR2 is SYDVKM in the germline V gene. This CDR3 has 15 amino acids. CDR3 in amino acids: CASSYQTGGPETQYF. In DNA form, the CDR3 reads TGTGCCAGCAGTTATCAGACAGGGGGCCCAGAGACCCAGTACTTC.

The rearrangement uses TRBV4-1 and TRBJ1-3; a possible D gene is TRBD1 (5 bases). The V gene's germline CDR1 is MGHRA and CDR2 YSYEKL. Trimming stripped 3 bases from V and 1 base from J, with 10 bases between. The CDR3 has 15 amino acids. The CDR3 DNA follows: TGCGCCAGCAGCCAGACAGACCGTTCTGGAAACACCATATATTTT. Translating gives CASSQTDRSGNTIYF.